A selection of T cell receptor beta chains follows, all from one sample in a study of somatic mutations in cytotoxic T cells in rheumatoid arthritis. This table comes from immunoSEQ multiplex PCR, and its TCRdb copy is limited to in-frame clones, with some not included. Of 9,500 to 13,000 clones in the sample, around 81% were seen once. Sequences were obtained from CD8+ T cells sorted from blood. The receptor set was obtained from an adult with rheumatoid arthritis. The CDR3 runs from the conserved cysteine through the conserved F or W. Fields, in order: J gene, D gene, clone size, V gene, CDR3 protein, CDR3 DNA. The D gene is left open where the match is weak. A row's size may be missing; if present it is once, few, many or a size class.

TRBJ1-2,-,-,TRBV9,CASSVQQIQGGYGYTF,TGTGCCAGCAGCGTCCAACAAATACAGGGAGGCTATGGCTACACCTTC
TRBJ1-2,-,-,TRBV4-1,CASSPAGTPSNYGYTF,TGCGCCAGCAGCCCCGCCGGGACGCCGTCTAACTATGGCTACACCTTC
TRBJ1-1,-,-,TRBV2,CASSKDSLEAFF,TGTGCCAGCAGTAAGGACAGCCTAGAAGCTTTCTTT
TRBJ2-3,-,-,TRBV12-5,CASGFPTSTDTQYF,TGTGCTAGTGGTTTCCCAACTAGCACAGATACGCAGTATTTT
TRBJ2-7,-,-,TRBV4-2,CASSQDLTNYEQYF,TGTGCCAGCAGCCAAGATCTGACCAATTACGAGCAGTACTTC
TRBJ2-3,TRBD2,-,TRBV27,CASIIEGRASGSPDTQYF,TGTGCCAGCATCATAGAGGGTCGGGCTAGCGGGAGTCCAGATACGCAGTATTTT
TRBJ2-1,-,-,TRBV2,CASSDQDNEQFF,TGTGCCAGCAGTGACCAGGACAATGAGCAGTTCTTC
TRBJ2-7,-,few,TRBV19,CASSVGPRREQYF,TGTGCCAGTAGCGTCGGGCCTAGGAGGGAGCAGTACTTC
TRBJ1-1,-,once,TRBV6-1,CASSEARGDLWATEAFF,TGTGCCAGCAGTGAAGCGCGGGGGGACCTCTGGGCTACTGAAGCTTTCTTT
TRBJ1-2,TRBD1,-,TRBV30,CAWSHPQGAIDGYTF,TGTGCCTGGAGCCACCCCCAGGGGGCAATCGATGGCTACACCTTC
TRBJ1-1,TRBD1,-,TRBV6-1,CASSELQGERNTEAFF,TGTGCCAGCAGTGAATTGCAGGGGGAGAGGAACACTGAAGCTTTCTTT
TRBJ2-7,-,-,TRBV2,CASSGEGSSYEQYF,TGTGCCAGCAGTGGAGAGGGGAGCTCCTACGAGCAGTACTTC
TRBJ1-1,-,-,TRBV13,CASSTRRAGFTEAFF,TGTGCCAGCAGCACACGCAGGGCCGGATTTACTGAAGCTTTCTTT
TRBJ2-1,TRBD2,-,TRBV9,CASSPGLAGYNEQFF,TGTGCCAGCAGCCCGGGACTAGCGGGGTACAATGAGCAGTTCTTC
TRBJ2-1,-,-,TRBV27,CASSLSRNNEQFF,TGTGCCAGCAGTTTATCAAGGAACAATGAGCAGTTCTTC
TRBJ1-4,-,-,TRBV28,CASSLSQVRPEELFF,TGTGCCAGCAGTTTATCCCAGGTGCGCCCAGAGGAACTGTTTTTT
TRBJ2-5,-,-,TRBV6-6,CASSPDSQETQYF,TGTGCCAGCAGCCCGGACAGTCAAGAGACCCAGTACTTC
TRBJ1-1,-,-,TRBV27,CASSLSAPVSRDTEAFF,TGTGCCAGCAGTTTATCGGCCCCGGTCTCACGGGACACTGAAGCTTTCTTT
TRBJ2-5,TRBD1,-,TRBV28,CASSPGTGGIPQETQYF,TGTGCCAGCAGTCCAGGGACAGGGGGTATACCCCAAGAGACCCAGTACTTC
TRBJ2-7,-,-,TRBV29-1,CSVEDRRYEQYF,TGCAGCGTTGAAGATCGGAGATACGAGCAGTACTTC
TRBJ1-6,TRBD1,-,TRBV5-4,CASSLDPGQGDILGLSPLHF,TGTGCCAGCAGCTTGGATCCGGGACAGGGCGATATTCTTGGACTCTCACCCCTCCACTTT
TRBJ2-1,-,-,TRBV4-1,CASSQELFYNEQFF,TGCGCCAGCAGCCAAGAGCTATTCTACAATGAGCAGTTCTTC
TRBJ2-2,-,-,TRBV2,CASSETGELFF,TGTGCCAGCAGTGAAACCGGGGAGCTGTTTTTT
TRBJ2-7,-,few,TRBV12-5,CASGSVDEQYF,TGTGCTAGTGGTTCGGTTGACGAGCAGTACTTC
TRBJ2-4,-,-,TRBV11-2,CASSPFRDLAKNIQYF,TGTGCCAGCAGCCCCTTCCGGGACCTAGCCAAAAACATTCAGTACTTC
TRBJ1-2,TRBD1,once,TRBV10-3,CAISESDREVYGYTF,TGTGCCATCAGTGAGTCGGACAGGGAAGTTTATGGCTACACCTTC
TRBJ1-2,TRBD1,once,TRBV7-8,CASSKDRGGGYTF,TGTGCCAGCAGCAAGGACAGGGGTGGCGGCTACACCTTC
TRBJ2-3,TRBD2,-,TRBV2,CASKASGTVTDTQYF,TGTGCCAGCAAGGCTAGCGGGACCGTCACAGATACGCAGTATTTT
TRBJ2-1,TRBD1,once,TRBV6-1,CASSSLRDRYNEQFF,TGTGCCAGCAGTAGTCTCCGGGACAGATACAATGAGCAGTTCTTC
TRBJ1-1,-,-,TRBV2,CASRPPGPTTEAFF,TGTGCCAGCAGACCGCCGGGACCTACCACTGAAGCTTTCTTT
TRBJ1-2,TRBD1,-,TRBV29-1,CSVYQGGVGGYTF,TGCAGCGTTTATCAGGGGGGGGTCGGTGGCTACACCTTC
TRBJ2-7,-,-,TRBV12-2,CASRLVGCSKGGGMYEQYF,TGTGCAAGTCGCTTAGTTGGGTGCAGTAAAGGGGGGGGGATGTACGAGCAGTACTTC
TRBJ2-3,-,-,TRBV6-1,CASSEPLWWDTQYF,TGTGCCAGCAGTGAACCTTTGTGGTGGGATACGCAGTATTTT
TRBJ2-7,TRBD2,-,TRBV27,CASRVAGGSSYEQYF,TGTGCCAGCAGAGTAGCGGGCGGGAGCTCCTACGAGCAGTACTTC
TRBJ2-2,-,large,TRBV9,CASSGTTGPNTGELFF,TGTGCCAGCAGCGGGACGACAGGCCCGAACACCGGGGAGCTGTTTTTT
TRBJ2-1,-,-,TRBV5-1,CASSPYNYNEQFF,TGCGCCAGCAGCCCGTATAATTACAATGAGCAGTTCTTC
TRBJ2-5,TRBD2,-,TRBV7-9,CASSPRKGLGKETQYF,TGTGCCAGCAGCCCAAGGAAGGGACTAGGAAAAGAGACCCAGTACTTC
TRBJ2-2,-,once,TRBV7-9,CASSRVGSGELFF,TGTGCCAGCAGCCGAGTAGGTTCCGGGGAGCTGTTTTTT
TRBJ2-1,-,few,TRBV4-2,CASSQDGTSSYNEQFF,TGTGCCAGCAGCCAAGATGGCACAAGCTCCTACAATGAGCAGTTCTTC
TRBJ2-2,-,-,TRBV5-6,CASSLFMRDPNTGELFF,TGTGCCAGCAGCTTGTTCATGCGGGACCCGAACACCGGGGAGCTGTTTTTT
TRBJ2-7,-,few,TRBV18,CASSLDSYEQYF,TGTGCCAGCTCACTGGACAGCTACGAGCAGTACTTC
TRBJ1-1,-,-,TRBV5-1,CASRGPNTEAFF,TGCGCCAGCAGGGGGCCGAACACTGAAGCTTTCTTT
TRBJ2-7,TRBD1,few,TRBV4-1,CASSHPGTGVSSYEQYF,TGCGCCAGCAGCCACCCCGGGACAGGGGTGAGCTCCTACGAGCAGTACTTC
TRBJ2-7,-,-,TRBV10-2,CASREADVLAEQYF,TGCGCCAGCAGGGAGGCAGACGTGCTAGCCGAGCAGTACTTC
TRBJ2-1,-,-,TRBV5-4,CASTPTHAGYNEQFF,TGTGCCAGCACTCCGACCCATGCGGGATACAATGAGCAGTTCTTC
TRBJ2-3,-,once,TRBV7-9,CASTGSSTDTQYF,TGTGCCAGCACAGGTTCTAGCACAGATACGCAGTATTTT
TRBJ2-2,TRBD2,-,TRBV9,CASSPRSGLVAGELFF,TGTGCCAGCAGCCCCCGTTCGGGACTAGTCGCCGGGGAGCTGTTTTTT
TRBJ2-7,-,-,TRBV5-1,CASRPDGTNTHEQYF,TGCGCCAGCAGACCGGACGGGACAAACACGCACGAGCAGTACTTC
TRBJ1-1,-,once,TRBV9,CASSVETGPNTEAFF,TGTGCCAGCAGCGTAGAAACGGGACCGAACACTGAAGCTTTCTTT
TRBJ1-1,-,-,TRBV30,CAWSEYRVDEAFF,TGTGCCTGGAGTGAATACAGGGTTGATGAAGCTTTCTTT
TRBJ2-2,TRBD2,few,TRBV27,CASSSAGALTGELFF,TGTGCCAGCAGTTCAGCGGGGGCCCTCACCGGGGAGCTGTTTTTT
TRBJ1-6,-,-,TRBV5-1,CASSPTPPDGGSPLHF,TGCGCCAGCAGCCCAACACCACCGGACGGCGGCTCACCCCTCCACTTT
TRBJ2-7,-,once,TRBV15,CATSRARGARVYEQYF,TGTGCCACCAGCAGAGCCAGGGGGGCGCGGGTCTACGAGCAGTACTTC
TRBJ1-3,TRBD1,-,TRBV7-6,CASSFGTGLGNTIYF,TGTGCCAGCAGCTTTGGGACAGGCCTTGGAAACACCATATATTTT
TRBJ2-7,-,few,TRBV4-1,CASSRRVGGPYEQYF,TGCGCCAGCAGCCGCAGGGTGGGGGGACCCTACGAGCAGTACTTC
TRBJ1-1,-,-,TRBV14,CASSQAFAKAFF,TGTGCCAGCAGCCAAGCTTTTGCAAAAGCTTTCTTT
TRBJ2-3,TRBD1,-,TRBV6-5,CASMGRGPGLAQYF,TGTGCCAGCATGGGAAGGGGGCCGGGGCTGGCGCAGTATTTT
TRBJ1-6,-,few,TRBV6-5,CASSYLPDSYNSPLHF,TGTGCCAGCAGTTATCTTCCCGACAGCTATAATTCACCCCTCCACTTT